These 4 T cell receptor beta chains were all obtained from the same sample, sequenced in a study of blood T cell repertoires in COVID-19. The assay was immunoSEQ multiplex PCR, and TCRdb's table has in-frame clones only and misses some. The sample carries fewer than 250,000 clones, around 86% recorded once. The sequenced sample consisted of PBMCs or T cells enriched from blood (not recorded which). These TCRs come from a man between 25 and 39 years old in a cohort exposed to, infected with or recovered from COVID-19 (not recorded which).

This clone was counted only a few times. The CDR3 spells CSGERGGEQYF. CDR3 in DNA: TGCAGCGGAGAGAGGGGGGGCGAGCAGTACTTC. The rearrangement links TRBV29-1 to TRBJ2-7, with a weak D call TRBD2 (7 bases). The CDR3 has 11 residues. The V and J ends lost 7 bases and 6 bases respectively, with 13 bases between them. Germline CDR1 SQVTM, CDR2 ANQGSEA.

DNA of the CDR3: TGTGCCAGCAGCACCCCAGGGCGAGAGACCCAGTACTTC. It specifies CASSTPGRETQYF. J is TRBJ2-5 and V is TRBV7-2; possible D gene TRBD1, 5 bases. This CDR3 region has 13 residues. V was shortened by 5 bases and J by 4 bases, with 11 bases between the two germline ends. CDR1 is SGHTA and CDR2 is FQGNSA in the germline V gene.

The chain is built from TRBV6-5 and TRBJ2-7; D may be TRBD1 (5 bases). CDR3 length: 15 amino acids. V lost 5 bases and J lost 2, with 16 bases in between. CDR1 is MNHEY, CDR2 SVGAGI, per germline. The CDR3 is CASSTDSYQTYEQYF. The CDR3, as DNA: TGTGCCAGCAGTACCGACAGCTACCAGACCTACGAGCAGTACTTC.

This sequence joins TRBV7-9 and TRBJ1-1; weak D call: TRBD1 (5 bases). CDR1 SEHNR and CDR2 FQNEAQ come from the germline V gene (reference sequence). This CDR3 comprises 15 residues. Trimming took 2 bases from V and 0 from J, leaving 10 bases between them. The chain's CDR3 is CASSLLGGLNTEAFF. Here the CDR3 DNA reads TGTGCCAGCAGCTTATTGGGGGGTTTGAACACTGAAGCTTTCTTT.